These 20 T cell receptor beta chains came from one sample sequenced in a study of blood T cell repertoires in COVID-19. The repertoire was sequenced with immunoSEQ multiplex PCR; TCRdb's copy has only in-frame clones and lacks some. The sample holds 35,000 to 50,000 clones, under 85% seen once. The specimen sequenced was peripheral blood. All receptors come from a human donor in a cohort sampled during active COVID-19.

V and J are TRBV2 and TRBJ2-5; 8 positions agree with TRBD1. Germline CDR1 and CDR2: SNHLY and FYNNEI. V lost 5 bases, J lost 4 bases, and 18 bases stayed unmatched. The CDR3 sequence is 18 residues long. The CDR3 is CASSPRTGKGDVRETQYF. The DNA for the CDR3 is TGTGCCAGCAGTCCCCGGACAGGGAAGGGGGATGTGAGAGAGACCCAGTACTTC.

The J gene is TRBJ2-4, the V gene TRBV30; no reliable D call. This CDR3 region has 14 residues. Trimming took off 0 bases at V and 9 bases at J, with 15 bases between the two ends. Germline CDR1 GTSNPN, CDR2 SVGIG (reference sequence). The CDR3 is CAWSVSRSAGIQYF. The CDR3 region has the DNA TGTGCCTGGAGTGTCAGCAGGTCGGCAGGCATTCAGTACTTC.

This clone was seen a single time. The chain uses TRBV18 and TRBJ1-2; 8 nucleotides line up with TRBD1. CDR3 length: 14 amino acids. V gave up 3 bases and J gave up 7 bases; unmatched junction bases: 7. From germline, CDR1 is KGHSH and CDR2 LQKENI. The CDR3 spells CASSPGQVYGGYTF. The CDR3, as DNA: TGTGCCAGCTCACCGGGACAGGTCTATGGTGGCTACACCTTC.

V gene TRBV2 combines with J gene TRBJ2-5; D remains ambiguous. CDR3 length: 13 amino acids. V lost 6 bases to trimming and J lost 1 base, with 9 bases between them. Looked up from germline, CDR1 is SNHLY and CDR2 is FYNNEI. This CDR3 is CASRRNTQETQYF. CDR3 in DNA: TGTGCCAGCAGGCGGAACACCCAAGAGACCCAGTACTTC.

A single count supports this clone. The rearrangement uses TRBV7-3 and TRBJ2-3; the match to TRBD2 covers 10 bases. Germline V lookup: CDR1 SGHTA, CDR2 FQGTGA. The CDR3 has 16 residues. V was pared by 5 bases and J by 2 bases, with 7 bases of the junction left unmatched. The CDR3 DNA reads as TGTGCCAGCAGCCCCTCTAGCGGGGGAAACACAGATACGCAGTATTTT. Translating gives CASSPSSGGNTDTQYF.

The CDR3 coding sequence is TGTGCCAGCAGCACCGGACTAGCTGCACATGAGCAGTTCTTC. It yields the protein CASSTGLAAHEQFF. V usage is TRBV5-4 and J usage is TRBJ2-1, with TRBD2 matching over 8 bases. The CDR3 is made up of 14 amino acids. Germline V gene data show CDR1 as SGHNT and CDR2 as YYREEE (reference sequence). Unmatched junction bases numbered 8, after V lost 4 bases and J lost 8 bases.

The chain links TRBV3-1 (or the pseudogene TRBV3-2) to TRBJ1-1; D remains unclear. This CDR3 contains 13 residues. Germline V gene sequence: CDR1 LGHDT, CDR2 YNNKEL (reference sequence). Trimming removed 1 base from V and 1 base from J, with 4 bases in between. CDR3 bases: TGTGCCAGCAGCCAAGGGAGGAACACTGAAGCTTTCTTT. Encoded protein: CASSQGRNTEAFF.

The chain links TRBV3-1 (or the pseudogene TRBV3-2) to TRBJ2-5, with a possible D match to TRBD1 (5 bases). The germline gives CDR1 LGHDT, CDR2 YNNKEL (reference sequence). Deletions cut 4 bases from V and 0 bases from J, with 12 bases between. CDR3 size: 15 residues. The CDR3 region is CASSLNIGDQETQYF. CDR3 nucleotide sequence: TGTGCCAGCAGCCTGAACATAGGGGACCAAGAGACCCAGTACTTC.

The chain has TRBV2 and TRBJ1-1; 7 nucleotides line up with TRBD1. This CDR3 is 13 amino acids long. Unmatched junction bases numbered 4, after V lost 6 bases and J lost 3 bases. CDR1 and CDR2 from the germline V gene are SNHLY and FYNNEI. CDR3 sequence reads: CASRADRDTEAFF. As DNA, the CDR3 is TGTGCCAGCAGAGCCGACAGGGACACTGAAGCTTTCTTT.

V is TRBV10-3 and J is TRBJ2-1, with 7 bases fitting TRBD2. The CDR3 consists of 15 residues. V was clipped by 8 bases and J by 4 bases; unmatched bases: 11. Looked up from germline, CDR1 is ENHRY and CDR2 is SYGVKD. CDR3 sequence (DNA): TGTGCCATCTACACCCGAGCGGGGTTTTACAATGAGCAGTTCTTC. It specifies CAIYTRAGFYNEQFF.

The chain recombines TRBV29-1 with TRBJ2-3; 14 nucleotides line up with TRBD2. This CDR3 is 14 amino acids long. Per the germline V gene, CDR1 is SQVTM and CDR2 is ANQGSEA. V lost 5 bases, J lost 5 bases, and 3 bases stayed unmatched. In nucleotides, the CDR3 is TGCAGCGTTTCCGGACTAGCGGGGGGAGATACGCAGTATTTT. It translates to CSVSGLAGGDTQYF.

This clone was seen once. The V call is TRBV29-1, the J call TRBJ2-7, with 8 bases aligning to TRBD1. Germline CDR1 reads SQVTM; CDR2 reads ANQGSEA. The junction had 15 bases not matched to a gene; V was cut back by 4 bases and J by 1 base. This CDR3 is 17 amino acids long. The CDR3 bases are TGCAGCGTTGTTCCCTCTTTCCGCGGACAGGGTTCCTACGAGCAGTACTTC. It codes for CSVVPSFRGQGSYEQYF.

The V and J genes are TRBV4-2 and TRBJ2-4, with 11 bases that match TRBD2. Germline-derived CDR1 and CDR2 are LGHNA and YNFKEQ. There are 17 residues in the CDR3. V was clipped by 4 bases and J by 6 bases; unmatched bases: 11. The CDR3 bases are TGTGCCAGCAGCCTTGGGGCTACTAGCGGGGGCGGAAACATTCAGTACTTC. It specifies CASSLGATSGGGNIQYF.

The chain joins TRBV3-1 (or the pseudogene TRBV3-2) to TRBJ2-7; possibly TRBD2 for D (6 bases). This CDR3 spans 15 amino acids. Germline V gives CDR1 LGHDT, CDR2 YNNKEL (reference sequence). Deletions cut 4 bases from V and 0 bases from J, with 13 bases between. The CDR3 sequence is CASSPGLRSSYEQYF. CDR3 DNA sequence: TGTGCCAGCAGCCCTGGACTAAGGAGCTCCTACGAGCAGTACTTC.

This clone appeared once. The CDR3 spells CASSQQTSTDTQYF. CDR3 bases: TGTGCCAGCAGCCAGCAGACTAGCACAGATACGCAGTATTTT. The chain uses TRBV9 and TRBJ2-3; D gene ambiguous. V dropped 4 bases and J dropped 0 bases, with 9 bases sitting between them. Germline values: CDR1 SGDLS, CDR2 YYNGEE. The CDR3 consists of 14 residues. Based on the CDR3 plus reference TRBV9 and TRBJ2-3, the full variable domain is DSGVTQTPKHLITATGQRVTLRCSPRSGDLSVYWYQQSLDQGLQFLIQYYNGEERAKGNILERFSAQQFPDLHSELNLSSLELGDSALYFCASSQQTSTDTQYFGPGTRLTVL.

This clone appeared once. The chain links TRBV5-1 to TRBJ2-3, with 14 bases matching TRBD2. The CDR3 consists of 15 residues. V was pared by 0 bases and J by 7 bases, with 1 base of the junction left unmatched. Germline CDR1 reads SGHRS; CDR2 reads YFSETQ. CDR3 amino acids: CASSLGTSGGNTQYF. CDR3 nucleotide sequence: TGCGCCAGCAGCTTGGGGACTAGCGGGGGGAATACGCAGTATTTT.

The V gene is TRBV6-5, the J gene TRBJ1-2; D is undetermined. With 8 bases removed from V and 4 bases from J, the gap between germline ends came to 20 bases. The germline gives CDR1 MNHEY, CDR2 SVGAGI. The CDR3 covers 15 residues. CDR3 sequence reads: CASLSPLGRSYGYTF. The CDR3 DNA sequence: TGTGCCAGCCTATCCCCACTAGGACGTTCCTATGGCTACACCTTC.

V usage is TRBV6-6 and J usage is TRBJ2-5, with 9 bases identical to TRBD2. J was trimmed by 4 bases and V by 5 bases; bases with no gene match: 14. The CDR3 runs to 17 residues. CDR1 and CDR2 (germline): MNHNY, SVGAGI (reference sequence). In DNA, the CDR3 is TGTGCCAGCAGTCACCGGGTGAGGCGGGGGGGCCCAGAGACCCAGTACTTC. It codes for CASSHRVRRGGPETQYF.

The chain is built from TRBV28 and TRBJ1-1; TRBD1 might be the D (5 bases). Trimming took off 8 bases at V and 7 bases at J, with 11 bases between the two ends. The CDR3 sequence is 11 residues long. The germline gives CDR1 MDHEN, CDR2 SYDVKM. CDR3 loop: CASGRTNEAFF. The CDR3 DNA sequence: TGTGCCAGCGGTCGGACAAATGAAGCTTTCTTT.

This clone appeared once. The gene calls are TRBV7-9 and TRBJ2-5; maybe TRBD2 (5 bases). The V and J ends lost 4 bases and 4 bases respectively, with 10 bases between them. Germline V gene sequence: CDR1 SEHNR, CDR2 FQNEAQ (reference sequence). The CDR3 extends over 13 amino acids. The CDR3 nucleotides are TGTGCCAGCAGCTCCGGGAACTTAGAGACCCAGTACTTC. Translated, it gives CASSSGNLETQYF.